The subject of this entry is one T cell receptor (beta chain). Germline CDR1 and CDR2: SEHNR and FQNEAQ (reference sequence). V shed 5 bases and J shed 7 bases, with 29 bases lying between them. CDR3 length: 19 amino acids. This specimen comes from a study of blood T cell repertoires in COVID-19. Looking at the study overall: T cells, B-cell-depleted T cells, or PBMCs supplied cDNA or gDNA.

The data were produced by immunoSEQ multiplex PCR, yet TCRdb's version contains in-frame clones alone and is incomplete. The sample lists over 70,000 clones, roughly 80% occurring once. The J gene is TRBJ2-2, the V gene TRBV7-9; D might be TRBD1 (5 bases). Sequencing was carried out using peripheral blood. This receptor was taken from a human donor in a cohort sampled during active COVID-19. Written as DNA, the CDR3 is TGTGCCAGCAGCACTTCCGTTATTCGGCAGGGCGGTCAAAGCGGGGAGCTGTTTTTT. Protein sequence: CASSTSVIRQGGQSGELFF.